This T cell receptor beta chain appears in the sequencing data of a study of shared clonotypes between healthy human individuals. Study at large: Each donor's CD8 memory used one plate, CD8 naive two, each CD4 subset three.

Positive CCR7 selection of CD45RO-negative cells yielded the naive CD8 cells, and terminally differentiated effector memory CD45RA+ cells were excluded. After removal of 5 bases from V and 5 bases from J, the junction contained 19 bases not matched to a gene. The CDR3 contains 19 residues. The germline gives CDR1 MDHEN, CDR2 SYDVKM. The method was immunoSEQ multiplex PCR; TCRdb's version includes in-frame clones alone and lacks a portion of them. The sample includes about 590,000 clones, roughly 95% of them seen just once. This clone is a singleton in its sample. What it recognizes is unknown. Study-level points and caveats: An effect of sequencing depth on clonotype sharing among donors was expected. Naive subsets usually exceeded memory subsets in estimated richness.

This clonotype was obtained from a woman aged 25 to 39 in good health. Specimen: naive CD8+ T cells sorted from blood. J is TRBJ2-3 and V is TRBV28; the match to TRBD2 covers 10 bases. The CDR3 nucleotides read TGTGCCAGCAGTATCCGACCGGGGCTAGCGGGAGCTTGGGGAGATACGCAGTATTTT. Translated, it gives CASSIRPGLAGAWGDTQYF.